This T cell receptor (beta chain) was sequenced during a study of circulating tumor DNA in untreated peripheral T-cell lymphoma. The V gene lost 6 bases and the J gene lost 2 bases, with 5 bases spanning the gap. Germline-derived CDR1 and CDR2 are LNHDA and SQIVND (reference sequence). The CDR3 loop spans 12 amino acids. Some clones are missing from TCRdb's copy, which holds only in-frame ones; the method was immunoSEQ multiplex PCR. The sample consists of about 1,500 clones, about 65% of them appearing once. On this clone itself: Other DNA sequences within the sample encode an identical CDR3.

This TCR was sampled from a human donor with peripheral T-cell lymphoma. V gene TRBV19 combines with J gene TRBJ1-5; D uncertain. The sample consisted of tumor tissue. CDR3 residues: CASRGGNQPQHF. CDR3 DNA: TGTGCCAGTAGAGGCGGCAATCAGCCCCAGCATTTT.